This T cell receptor (beta chain) was obtained from a study of T-cell reconstitution after alpha-beta-depleted transplantation in children (dated by TCRdb to between 2015 and 2016). As for the study more broadly: T-cell immune reconstitution after TCRalphabeta/CD19-depleted allogeneic hematopoietic cell transplantation in children was quantitatively tracked in the study by means of TCR repertoire profiling. Overall study outcomes, separate from this receptor: In some patients, the high TCRbeta diversity seen at day 60 was put down to recipient T cells and intrathymic progenitors that had survived conditioning. The frequencies of hyperexpanded clones fell over the following months, and after one year, T-cell counts and TCRbeta diversity were mostly attributed to newly produced T cells. The apparently early recovery of alphabetaT-cell counts about two months after transplant reportedly depended on only several hundred rapidly expanded clones that came from non-depleted graft cells.

A remark on this clonotype: The antigen it binds to is not known. No base quality information exists; no much larger clone differs at one position.

The receptor library was made with PCR. Sequenced on an Illumina HiSeq 2500. TCR library preparation used molecular barcoding, with unique molecular identifiers applied to normalize quantification of the TCRbeta repertoire. Clones were called with MiXCR by TCRdb after fastp trimmed the public reads at Q25, and only in-frame beta chains were retained. Each record represents a unique CDR3 protein, reported with the most common genes and DNA among its rows. The sample contains about 600,000 distinct CDR3 sequences, 10% to 15% of them found a single time. Together, the top ten hold over 2% of the sample. The treatment or condition label corresponds to: allogeneic hematopoietic cell transplantation with graft depleted of TCRalphabeta T cells and CD19 B cells. TCRalphabeta/CD19-depleted allogeneic hematopoietic cell grafts were given to the transplant recipients, all of whom were children. CDR1 and CDR2 are drawn from the germline V gene: MDHEN, SYDVKM. CDR3 length: 13 amino acids, cysteine to phenylalanine. Of the read, only the CDR3 DNA is kept; its 39 bases are in frame from base 1. V lost 6 bases and J lost 2 bases; the stretch between them is 9 bases long.

The chain employs TRBV28 and TRBJ2-3; the D gene cannot be resolved reliably. The sequence derives from a male patient younger than 18 who had a stem cell transplant for acute myeloid leukemia, so the T cells may come from the graft donor. The sample here was PBMCs, mostly from graft donor cells, taken 360 days after TCRalphabeta/CD19-depleted stem cell transplant. The CDR3 has the sequence CASSTVFTDTQYF. Read as DNA, the sequence is TGTGCCAGCAGCACCGTTTTCACAGATACGCAGTATTTT.